A single sample gave rise to the 4 T cell receptor beta chains below, sequenced in a study of technical replicates of blood from a few donors. TCRdb's copy holds only in-frame clones and misses some; the assay was immunoSEQ multiplex PCR. This sample has approximately 59,000 clones; more than 90% occur once, and the top ten carry just over 3%. The sequencing input was PBMCs. These receptors were obtained from a human donor in good health. Some clones in this sample may be carry-over from other donors' samples.

The chain combines TRBV9 with TRBJ2-7, with D possibly matching TRBD2 (7 bases). The CDR3 sequence is 15 residues long. Trimming shortened V by 4 bases and J by 5 bases, and 19 bases separated the two germline ends. Germline CDR1 is SGDLS and CDR2 is YYNGEE. CDR3 DNA: TGTGCCAGCAGCCCCCTTGGGGGGGGGCTCAACGAGCAGTACTTC. It specifies CASSPLGGGLNEQYF.

The V gene is TRBV10-3, the J gene TRBJ2-3; D uncertain. CDR1 is ENHRY, CDR2 SYGVKD, per germline. CDR3 length: 12 amino acids. Trimming stripped 7 bases from V and 1 base from J, with 6 bases between. The CDR3 region has the DNA TGTGCCATCATGGGCGGCACAGATACGCAGTATTTT. Protein product: CAIMGGTDTQYF.

This clone was seen only once. V and J are TRBV15 and TRBJ2-1; TRBD2 might be the D (5 bases). V was pared by 1 base and J by 0 bases, with 16 bases between. CDR1 LNHNV and CDR2 YYDKDF come from the germline V gene (reference sequence). This CDR3 region has 18 residues. CDR3 sequence reads: CATSRGLGGQSSYNEQFF. Written as DNA, the CDR3 is TGTGCCACCAGCAGAGGTCTTGGCGGGCAAAGCTCCTACAATGAGCAGTTCTTC.

This chain connects TRBV25-1 to TRBJ2-1; D uncertain. V lost 1 base, J lost 4 bases, and 5 bases lay in between. Germline V lookup: CDR1 MGHDK, CDR2 SYGVNS. CDR3 length equals 13 residues. In DNA form, the CDR3 reads TGTGCCAGCAGTGAATCTTCGTACAATGAGCAGTTCTTC. Translating gives CASSESSYNEQFF.